This TCR beta chain was found in a study of blood T cell repertoires in COVID-19. Study as a whole: The cDNA or gDNA used as material had been derived from T cells, B-cell-depleted T cells, or PBMCs.

Only in-frame clones appear in the TCRdb table, and some are missing; sequencing was by immunoSEQ multiplex PCR. The sample records roughly 180,000 clones, approximately 85% being singletons. The CDR3 has 19 residues. The germline V gene encodes CDR1 KGHSH and CDR2 LQKENI. The junction had 10 bases not matched to a gene; V was cut back by 1 base and J by 3 bases. V is TRBV18 and J is TRBJ2-6; the match to TRBD2 covers 9 bases. The sample consisted of peripheral blood. The TCR originated in a woman aged 60-75 years with acute or convalescent COVID-19. CDR3 nucleotides: TGTGCCAGCTCACCACTAGTCATAGCGGGAGACGGTGGGGCCAACGTCCTGACTTTC. It codes for CASSPLVIAGDGGANVLTF.